This T cell receptor (beta chain) emerged from a study of T-cell memory formation after mild COVID-19. Overall study findings and caveats: Later expanders leaned CD4+, whereas clones that contracted between day 15 and 85 were balanced CD4/CD8. Memory cells collected pre-infection included some clones that later responded, suggesting cross-reactive memory joined. The second-wave clones peaking on day 37 were not confirmed as SARS-CoV-2-specific.

In the case of this clonotype: The antigen is unknown.

Sample barcodes and UMIs were carried by the TCR alpha and TCR beta cDNA libraries that 5'RACE generated with constant-segment primers. One entry per CDR3 protein results from TCRdb running MiXCR on the 5' RACE reads. This sample has about 450,000 distinct CDR3 sequences, with 20% to 25% found just once. Germline loops: CDR1 KGHDR, CDR2 SFDVKD. V lost 0 bases and J 10 bases, leaving 20 bases between the germline ends. The CDR3 loop spans 16 amino acids. The sequence derives from an adult woman who had mild COVID-19 (a few samples of this study predate the infection). Cell type and time point are not known. This chain links TRBV24-1 with TRBJ1-2; D call uncertain. What was sequenced was PBMCs or a T cell subset sorted from them (not recorded which). CDR3 loop: CATSDLYGTAELVYTF. For the CDR3, the DNA is TGTGCCACCAGTGATTTGTATGGAACGGCCGAACTTGTCTACACCTTC.